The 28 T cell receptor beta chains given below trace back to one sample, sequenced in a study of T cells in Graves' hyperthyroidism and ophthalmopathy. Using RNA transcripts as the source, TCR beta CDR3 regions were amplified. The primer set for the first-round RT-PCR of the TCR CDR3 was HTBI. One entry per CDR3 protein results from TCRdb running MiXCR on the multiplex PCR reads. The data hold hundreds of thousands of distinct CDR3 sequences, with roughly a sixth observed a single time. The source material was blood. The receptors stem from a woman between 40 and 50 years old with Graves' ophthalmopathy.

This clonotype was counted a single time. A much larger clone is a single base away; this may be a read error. CDR3 amino acids: CASSGEGSDTGELFF. In nucleotides, the CDR3 is TGTGCCAGCAGCGGAGAGGGGTCGGACACCGGGGAGCTGTTTTTT. The chain joins TRBV2 to TRBJ2-2, with D possibly being TRBD1 or TRBD2 (5 bases each). Trimming removed 6 bases from V and 3 bases from J, with 14 bases in between. From germline, CDR1 is SNHLY and CDR2 FYNNEI. The CDR3 is 15 amino acids.

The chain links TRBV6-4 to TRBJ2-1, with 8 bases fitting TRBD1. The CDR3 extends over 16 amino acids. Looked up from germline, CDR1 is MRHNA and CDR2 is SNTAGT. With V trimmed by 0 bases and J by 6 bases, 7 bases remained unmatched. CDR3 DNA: TGTGCCAGCAGTGACTCTCCCAGGGGGCTCGGCAATGAGCAGTTCTTC. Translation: CASSDSPRGLGNEQFF.

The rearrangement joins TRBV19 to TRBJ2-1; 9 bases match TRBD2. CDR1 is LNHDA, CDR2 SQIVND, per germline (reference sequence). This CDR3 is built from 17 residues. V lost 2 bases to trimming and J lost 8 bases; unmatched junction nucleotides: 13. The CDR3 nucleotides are TGTGCCAGTAGTATAAGGAAGGCAGGGACTAGCTGGTATGAGCAGTTCTTC. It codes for CASSIRKAGTSWYEQFF.

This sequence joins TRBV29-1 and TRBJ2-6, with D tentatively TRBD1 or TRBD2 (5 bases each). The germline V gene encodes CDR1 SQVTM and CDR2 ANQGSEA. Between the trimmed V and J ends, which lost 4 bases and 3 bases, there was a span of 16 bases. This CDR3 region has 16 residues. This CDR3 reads CSVVLGLGNGANVLTF. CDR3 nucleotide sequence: TGCAGCGTTGTATTGGGGCTCGGGAATGGGGCCAACGTCCTGACTTTC.

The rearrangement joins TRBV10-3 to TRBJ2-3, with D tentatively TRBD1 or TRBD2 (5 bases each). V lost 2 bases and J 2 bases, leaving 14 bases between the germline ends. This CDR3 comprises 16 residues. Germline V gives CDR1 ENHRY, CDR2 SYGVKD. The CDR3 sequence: CAISESAGTNTDTQYF. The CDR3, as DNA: TGTGCCATCAGTGAGAGTGCAGGGACCAACACAGATACGCAGTATTTT.

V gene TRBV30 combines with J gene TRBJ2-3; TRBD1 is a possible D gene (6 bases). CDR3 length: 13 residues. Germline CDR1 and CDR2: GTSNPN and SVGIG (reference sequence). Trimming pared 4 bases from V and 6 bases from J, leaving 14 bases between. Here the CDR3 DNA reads TGTGCCTGGATAGGTACAGGGCTCGATACGCAGTATTTT. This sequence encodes CAWIGTGLDTQYF. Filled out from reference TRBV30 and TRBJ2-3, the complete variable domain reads SQTIHQWPATLVQPVGSPLSLECTVEGTSNPNLYWYRQAAGRGLQLLFYSVGIGQISSEVPQNLSASRPQDRQFILSSKKLLLSDSGFYLCAWIGTGLDTQYFGPGTRLTVL.

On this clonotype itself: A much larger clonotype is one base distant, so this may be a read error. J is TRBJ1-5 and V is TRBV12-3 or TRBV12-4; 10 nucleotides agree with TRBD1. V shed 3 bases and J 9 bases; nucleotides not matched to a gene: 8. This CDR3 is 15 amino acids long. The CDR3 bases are TGTGCCAGCAGTTTGGGGACAGGGGTGCAAGGGCCCCAGCATTTT. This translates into CASSLGTGVQGPQHF.

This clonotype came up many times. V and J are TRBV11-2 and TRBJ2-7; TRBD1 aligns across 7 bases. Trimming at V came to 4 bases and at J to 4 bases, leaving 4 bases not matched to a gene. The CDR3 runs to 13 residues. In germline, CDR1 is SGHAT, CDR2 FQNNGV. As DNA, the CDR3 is TGTGCCAGCAGCTCGGACAGGTGGTACGAGCAGTACTTC. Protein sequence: CASSSDRWYEQYF.

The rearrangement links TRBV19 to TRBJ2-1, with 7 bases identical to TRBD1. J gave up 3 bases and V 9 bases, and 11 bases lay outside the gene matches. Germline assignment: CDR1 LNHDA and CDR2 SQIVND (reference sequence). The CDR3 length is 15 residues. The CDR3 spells CASLRATGNYNEQFF. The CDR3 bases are TGTGCCAGCCTCCGTGCGACAGGGAACTACAATGAGCAGTTCTTC.

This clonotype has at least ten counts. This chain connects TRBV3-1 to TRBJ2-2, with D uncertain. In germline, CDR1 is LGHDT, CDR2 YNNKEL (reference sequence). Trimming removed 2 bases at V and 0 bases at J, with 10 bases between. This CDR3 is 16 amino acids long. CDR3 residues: CASSQYVNSNTGELFF. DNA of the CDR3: TGTGCCAGCAGCCAATATGTTAACTCGAACACCGGGGAGCTGTTTTTT.

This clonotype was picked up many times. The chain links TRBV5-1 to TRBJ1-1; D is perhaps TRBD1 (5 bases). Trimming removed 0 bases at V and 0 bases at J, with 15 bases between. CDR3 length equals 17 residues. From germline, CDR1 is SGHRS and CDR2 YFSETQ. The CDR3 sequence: CASSLGAGSAMNTEAFF. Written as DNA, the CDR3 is TGCGCCAGCAGCTTGGGGGCAGGGAGTGCCATGAACACTGAAGCTTTCTTT. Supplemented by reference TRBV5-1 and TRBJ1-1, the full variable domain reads KAGVTQTPRYLIKTRGQQVTLSCSPISGHRSVSWYQQTPGQGLQFLFEYFSETQRNKGNFPGRFSGRQFSNSRSEMNVSTLELGDSALYLCASSLGAGSAMNTEAFFGQGTRLTVV.

CDR3 amino acids: CSVGGTGYEQYF. The CDR3 nucleotides are TGCAGTGTCGGCGGGACTGGATACGAGCAGTACTTC. The chain carries TRBV20-1 and TRBJ2-7; a possible D gene is TRBD2 (6 bases). V gave up 7 bases and J gave up 4 bases, with 14 bases separating them. Germline CDR1 and CDR2: DFQATT and SNEGSKA (reference sequence). This CDR3 contains 12 residues.

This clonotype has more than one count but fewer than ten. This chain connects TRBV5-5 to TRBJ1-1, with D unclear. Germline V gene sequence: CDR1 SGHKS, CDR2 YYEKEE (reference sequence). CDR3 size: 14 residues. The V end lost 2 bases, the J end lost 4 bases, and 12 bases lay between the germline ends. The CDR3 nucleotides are TGTGCCAGCAGCTTTTGGGGAGGTAGCACTGAAGCTTTCTTT. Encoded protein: CASSFWGGSTEAFF.

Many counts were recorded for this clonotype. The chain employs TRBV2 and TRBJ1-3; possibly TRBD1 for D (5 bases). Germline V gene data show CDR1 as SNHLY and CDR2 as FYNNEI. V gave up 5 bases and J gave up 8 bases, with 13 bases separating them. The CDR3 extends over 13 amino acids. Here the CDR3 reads CASSRTSGDTIYF. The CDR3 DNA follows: TGTGCCAGCAGTCGGACCTCGGGGGACACCATATATTTT.

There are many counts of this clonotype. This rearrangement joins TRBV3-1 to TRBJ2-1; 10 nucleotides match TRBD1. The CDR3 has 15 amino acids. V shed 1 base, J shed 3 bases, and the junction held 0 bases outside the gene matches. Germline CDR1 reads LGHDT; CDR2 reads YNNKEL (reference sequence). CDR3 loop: CASSQGTGGYNEQFF. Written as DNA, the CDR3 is TGTGCCAGCAGCCAAGGGACAGGGGGCTACAATGAGCAGTTCTTC.

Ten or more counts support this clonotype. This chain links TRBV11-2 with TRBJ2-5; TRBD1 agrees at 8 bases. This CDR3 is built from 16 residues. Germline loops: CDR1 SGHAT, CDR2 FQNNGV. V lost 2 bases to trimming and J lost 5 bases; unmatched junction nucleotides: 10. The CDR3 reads CASSLSVAGGWETQYF. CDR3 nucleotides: TGTGCCAGCAGCTTATCCGTGGCAGGGGGCTGGGAGACCCAGTACTTC.

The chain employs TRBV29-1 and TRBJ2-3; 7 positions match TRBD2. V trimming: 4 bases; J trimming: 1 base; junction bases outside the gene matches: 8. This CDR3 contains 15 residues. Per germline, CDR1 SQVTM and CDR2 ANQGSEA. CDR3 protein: CSVAFLAERTDTQYF. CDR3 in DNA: TGCAGCGTTGCCTTCCTAGCGGAGCGCACAGATACGCAGTATTTT.

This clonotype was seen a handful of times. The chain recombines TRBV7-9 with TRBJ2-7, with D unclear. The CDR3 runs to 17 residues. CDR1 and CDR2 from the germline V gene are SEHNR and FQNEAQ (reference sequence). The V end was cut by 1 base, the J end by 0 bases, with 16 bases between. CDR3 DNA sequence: TGTGCCAGCAGCTTAGGGATTGGATTAGGAGTCTCCTACGAGCAGTACTTC. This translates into CASSLGIGLGVSYEQYF.

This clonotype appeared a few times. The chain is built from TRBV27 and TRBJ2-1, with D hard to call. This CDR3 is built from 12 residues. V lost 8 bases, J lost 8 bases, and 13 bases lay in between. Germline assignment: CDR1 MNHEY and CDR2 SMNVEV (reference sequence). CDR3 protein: CASQSSFYEQFF. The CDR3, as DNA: TGTGCCAGCCAAAGCTCGTTCTATGAGCAGTTCTTC.

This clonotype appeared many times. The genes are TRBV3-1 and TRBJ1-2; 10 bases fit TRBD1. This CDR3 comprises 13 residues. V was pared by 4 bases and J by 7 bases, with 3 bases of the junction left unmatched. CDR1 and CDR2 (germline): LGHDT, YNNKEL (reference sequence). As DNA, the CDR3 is TGTGCCAGCAGCCGCCGGGACAGGGGTGGCTACACCTTC. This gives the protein CASSRRDRGGYTF.

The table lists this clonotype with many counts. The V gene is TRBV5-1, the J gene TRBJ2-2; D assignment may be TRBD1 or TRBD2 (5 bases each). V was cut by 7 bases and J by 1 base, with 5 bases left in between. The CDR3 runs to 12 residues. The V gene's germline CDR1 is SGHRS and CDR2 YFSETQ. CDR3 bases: TGCGCCAGCGGGGGGAACACCGGGGAGCTGTTTTTT. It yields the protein CASGGNTGELFF.

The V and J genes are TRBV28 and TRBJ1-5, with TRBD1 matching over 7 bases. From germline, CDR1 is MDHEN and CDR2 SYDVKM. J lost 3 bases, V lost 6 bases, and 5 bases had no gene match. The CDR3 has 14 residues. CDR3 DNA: TGTGCCAGCAGGCCCGGGACAGCCAATCAGCCCCAGCATTTT. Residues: CASRPGTANQPQHF.

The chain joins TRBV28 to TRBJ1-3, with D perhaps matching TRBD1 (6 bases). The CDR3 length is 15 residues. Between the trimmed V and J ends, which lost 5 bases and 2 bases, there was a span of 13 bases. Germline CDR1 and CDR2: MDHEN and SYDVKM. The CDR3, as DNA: TGTGCCAGCAGTCGCGCGAACAGGGCTGGAAACACCATATATTTT. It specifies CASSRANRAGNTIYF.

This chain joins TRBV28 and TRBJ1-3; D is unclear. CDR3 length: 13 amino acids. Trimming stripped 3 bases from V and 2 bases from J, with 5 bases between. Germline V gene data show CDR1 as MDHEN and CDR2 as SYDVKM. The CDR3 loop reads CASSFPTGNTIYF. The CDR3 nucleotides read TGTGCCAGCAGTTTTCCGACTGGAAACACCATATATTTT.

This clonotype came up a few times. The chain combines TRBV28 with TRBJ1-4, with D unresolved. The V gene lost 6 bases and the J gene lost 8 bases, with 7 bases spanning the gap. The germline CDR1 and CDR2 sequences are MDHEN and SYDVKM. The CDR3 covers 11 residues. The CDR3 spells CASRNPEKLFF. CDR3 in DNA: TGTGCCAGCAGAAATCCAGAAAAACTGTTTTTT.

In DNA, the CDR3 is TGTGCCAGCAGCCCGGGGACTAGCGGGGGGGCCGGTACGCAGTATTTT. Translation: CASSPGTSGGAGTQYF. The V and J genes are TRBV7-2 and TRBJ2-3; TRBD2 aligns across 16 bases. From germline, CDR1 is SGHTA and CDR2 FQGNSA. V lost 5 bases to trimming and J lost 8 bases; unmatched junction nucleotides: 7. This CDR3 region has 16 residues.

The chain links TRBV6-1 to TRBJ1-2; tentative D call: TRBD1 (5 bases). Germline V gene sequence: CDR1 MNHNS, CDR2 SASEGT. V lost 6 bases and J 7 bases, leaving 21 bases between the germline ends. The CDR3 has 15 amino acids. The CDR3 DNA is TGTGCCAGCAGAACCCTTTACGTCGCAGGGACTGGCTACACCTTC. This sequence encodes CASRTLYVAGTGYTF.

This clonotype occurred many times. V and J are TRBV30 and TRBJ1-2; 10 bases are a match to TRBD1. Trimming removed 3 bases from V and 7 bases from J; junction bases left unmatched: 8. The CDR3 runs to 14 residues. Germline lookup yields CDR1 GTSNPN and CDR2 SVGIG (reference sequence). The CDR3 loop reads CAWSRDRGEGGYTF. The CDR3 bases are TGTGCCTGGAGCCGGGACAGGGGTGAAGGTGGCTACACCTTC. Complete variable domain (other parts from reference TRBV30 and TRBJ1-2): SQTIHQWPATLVQPVGSPLSLECTVEGTSNPNLYWYRQAAGRGLQLLFYSVGIGQISSEVPQNLSASRPQDRQFILSSKKLLLSDSGFYLCAWSRDRGEGGYTFGSGTRLTVV.